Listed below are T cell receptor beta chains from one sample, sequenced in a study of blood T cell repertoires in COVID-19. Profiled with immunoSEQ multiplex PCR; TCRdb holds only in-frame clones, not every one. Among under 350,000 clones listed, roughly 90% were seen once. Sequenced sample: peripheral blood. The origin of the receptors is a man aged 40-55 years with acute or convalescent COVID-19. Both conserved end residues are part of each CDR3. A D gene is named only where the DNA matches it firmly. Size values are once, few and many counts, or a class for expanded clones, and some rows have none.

CASSESQGSFTQPQHF,TGTGCCAGCAGTGAATCTCAGGGTAGTTTTACTCAGCCCCAGCATTTT,TRBV6-1,TRBJ1-5,.,.
CASSLGPGAGELFF,TGTGCCAGCAGCTTGGGTCCGGGGGCCGGGGAGCTGTTTTTT,TRBV5-4,TRBJ2-2,.,.
CASSADSRTSSGNTIYF,TGTGCCAGCAGCGCCGACTCCCGAACCAGCTCTGGAAACACCATATATTTT,TRBV7-2,TRBJ1-3,.,.
CASSERQGWGGELFF,TGCGCCAGCAGTGAGCGACAGGGCTGGGGCGGGGAGCTGTTTTTT,TRBV10-1,TRBJ2-2,.,TRBD1
CASTFQDRATEAFF,TGTGCCAGCACGTTTCAGGACAGGGCAACTGAAGCTTTCTTT,TRBV9,TRBJ1-1,.,TRBD1
CASSGTGHTGELFF,TGCGCCAGCAGCGGGACAGGACACACCGGGGAGCTGTTTTTT,TRBV10-1,TRBJ2-2,few,TRBD1
CASNPDSNSYNEQFF,TGTGCCAGCAACCCCGACAGCAACTCCTACAATGAGCAGTTCTTC,TRBV6-5,TRBJ2-1,.,.
CASSYNVEEQFF,TGTGCCAGCAGTTATAACGTGGAGGAGCAGTTCTTC,TRBV2,TRBJ2-1,.,.
CASSSHGSGQPQHF,TGTGCCAGCAGTTCTCACGGCAGCGGTCAGCCCCAGCATTTT,TRBV6-5,TRBJ1-5,.,.
CASSDLNTEAFF,TGTGCCAGCAGCGACTTGAACACTGAAGCTTTCTTT,TRBV27,TRBJ1-1,.,.
CASSWGVGEKLFF,TGTGCCAGCAGTTGGGGGGTGGGGGAAAAACTGTTTTTT,TRBV12-3/TRBV12-4,TRBJ1-4,.,.
CAISSRGTDSGNTIYF,TGTGCCATCAGCTCCCGCGGGACAGACTCTGGAAACACCATATATTTT,TRBV10-3,TRBJ1-3,once,TRBD1
CASSEASNYGYTF,TGTGCCAGCAGTGAGGCTTCTAACTATGGCTACACCTTC,TRBV6-4,TRBJ1-2,.,.
CASSIGSGGAYNEQFF,TGTGCCAGTAGTATAGGGAGCGGGGGGGCCTACAATGAGCAGTTCTTC,TRBV19,TRBJ2-1,.,TRBD2
CASSRDSRYEQYF,TGTGCCAGCTCACGGGACAGCCGCTACGAGCAGTACTTC,TRBV18,TRBJ2-7,.,TRBD1
CASSFTSGGTEQYF,TGTGCCAGCAGCTTTACCAGCGGGGGGACCGAGCAGTACTTC,TRBV5-4,TRBJ2-7,.,TRBD2
CASSGQFLTEAFF,TGTGCCAGCAGTGGACAGTTCCTCACTGAAGCTTTCTTT,TRBV11-2,TRBJ1-1,few,.
CASSSTGGSGELFF,TGTGCCAGCAGTTCAACAGGGGGCAGCGGGGAGCTGTTTTTT,TRBV6-6,TRBJ2-2,.,TRBD1
CASNWAGGPYNEQFF,TGTGCCAGCAATTGGGCGGGGGGACCCTACAATGAGCAGTTCTTC,TRBV2,TRBJ2-1,once,TRBD2
CAISEGQSYGYTF,TGTGCCATCAGTGAGGGACAGTCCTATGGCTACACCTTC,TRBV10-3,TRBJ1-2,few,.
CASSLGRGTGNTIYF,TGTGCCAGCAGCTTGGGCAGGGGGACAGGAAACACCATATATTTT,TRBV7-6,TRBJ1-3,.,TRBD1
CASSDSSLGGPGSNQPQHF,TGTGCCAGCAGTGACTCAAGCTTAGGGGGCCCGGGTAGCAATCAGCCCCAGCATTTT,TRBV6-4,TRBJ1-5,.,TRBD1
CASSDRDTIYGYTF,TGTGCCAGCAGCGACCGGGACACCATCTATGGCTACACCTTC,TRBV2,TRBJ1-2,.,.
CASSLRGGNSPLHF,TGCGCCAGCAGCCTCCGTGGGGGGAATTCACCCCTCCACTTT,TRBV5-1,TRBJ1-6,.,.
CASSLSLTGGDEQFF,TGTGCCAGCAGCTTATCCCTCACAGGGGGGGATGAGCAGTTCTTC,TRBV11-3,TRBJ2-1,.,.
CASRRGLTLYNEQFF,TGTGCCAGCAGGAGGGGGTTAACCCTTTACAATGAGCAGTTCTTC,TRBV7-2,TRBJ2-1,few,.
CATTQGRGYGYTF,TGTGCCACCACACAGGGAAGGGGCTATGGCTACACCTTC,TRBV7-2,TRBJ1-2,.,.
CASSLGELAGFYEQYF,TGTGCCAGCAGCCTGGGGGAACTAGCGGGTTTTTACGAGCAGTACTTC,TRBV5-6,TRBJ2-7,.,TRBD2
CATSDRQGGAYNEQFF,TGTGCCACCAGTGATAGACAGGGGGGAGCTTACAATGAGCAGTTCTTC,TRBV24-1,TRBJ2-1,.,TRBD1
CATCTGLSTDTQYF,TGCGCCACTTGTACCGGACTGAGCACAGATACGCAGTATTTT,TRBV5-1,TRBJ2-3,.,.
CASSSGGWTVGTQYF,TGTGCCAGCAGCTCCGGGGGATGGACCGTGGGGACCCAGTACTTC,TRBV7-2,TRBJ2-5,.,.
CASSSGSNYDYTF,TGTGCCAGCAGTTCAGGGTCTAACTATGACTACACCTTC,TRBV12-3/TRBV12-4,TRBJ1-2,.,.
CASSLRYSEAFF,TGTGCCAGCAGCCTAAGGTACAGTGAAGCTTTCTTT,TRBV14,TRBJ1-1,.,.
CASNQEGFDNEKLFF,TGTGCCAGCAATCAGGAGGGTTTTGATAATGAAAAACTGTTTTTT,TRBV2,TRBJ1-4,.,.
CASSLVGTGAGELFF,TGTGCCAGCAGCTTGGTTGGGACAGGCGCCGGGGAGCTGTTTTTT,TRBV5-6,TRBJ2-2,few,TRBD1
CASTSSERGTDTQYF,TGTGCCAGCACCTCCTCGGAGCGGGGAACAGATACGCAGTATTTT,TRBV5-5,TRBJ2-3,once,TRBD2
CASSFLAGITDTQYF,TGTGCCAGCAGCTTTTTAGCGGGGATCACAGATACGCAGTATTTT,TRBV11-2,TRBJ2-3,.,TRBD2
CAISEPPGGGRSYNEQFF,TGTGCCATCAGTGAGCCCCCTGGGGGGGGCCGCTCCTACAATGAGCAGTTCTTC,TRBV10-3,TRBJ2-1,.,.
CASRPIGALNYGYTF,TGTGCCAGCAGGCCCATAGGGGCCCTCAACTATGGCTACACCTTC,TRBV2,TRBJ1-2,.,.
CASSLIGQPWSEQYF,TGTGCCAGCAGTCTTATCGGACAGCCGTGGAGTGAGCAGTACTTC,TRBV5-4,TRBJ2-7,few,.
CASSLGGQPQHF,TGTGCCAGCTCCCTGGGGGGTCAGCCCCAGCATTTT,TRBV6-5,TRBJ1-5,once,.
CASSIAPLVQVNTEAFF,TGTGCCAGTAGTATCGCACCACTCGTACAGGTTAACACTGAAGCTTTCTTT,TRBV19,TRBJ1-1,.,.
CAWKTTASGNTIYF,TGTGCCTGGAAGACGACAGCCTCTGGAAACACCATATATTTT,TRBV30,TRBJ1-3,few,.
CASSQSDSLHYGYTF,TGTGCCAGCAGCCAGTCGGACAGCCTTCACTATGGCTACACCTTC,TRBV3-1/TRBV3-2,TRBJ1-2,.,.
CASSFMMGPAEGYTF,TGTGCCAGCAGCTTTATGATGGGGCCGGCGGAGGGCTACACCTTC,TRBV2,TRBJ1-2,once,.
CASSEESNSPLHF,TGCGCCAGCAGTGAAGAGAGTAATTCACCCCTCCACTTT,TRBV10-1,TRBJ1-6,.,.
CAISESSGPYSNQPQHF,TGTGCCATCAGTGAGTCGTCAGGGCCATATAGCAATCAGCCCCAGCATTTT,TRBV10-3,TRBJ1-5,.,.
CASSFQGSHEEQFF,TGCGCCAGCAGCTTTCAGGGAAGTCATGAGGAGCAGTTCTTC,TRBV5-1,TRBJ2-1,.,.
CASSPGGGGYGYTF,TGTGCCAGCTCACCAGGGGGCGGTGGCTATGGCTACACCTTC,TRBV18,TRBJ1-2,.,.
CASSGWTGRVGNQPQHF,TGTGCCAGCAGCGGATGGACAGGGCGAGTGGGCAATCAGCCCCAGCATTTT,TRBV5-8,TRBJ1-5,few,TRBD1
CASSQRGGPGELFF,TGTGCCAGCAGCCAACGAGGGGGTCCCGGGGAGCTGTTTTTT,TRBV3-1/TRBV3-2,TRBJ2-2,few,.
CASSSGHPDSGNTIYF,TGCGCCAGCAGCTCGGGACACCCCGACTCTGGAAACACCATATATTTT,TRBV5-1,TRBJ1-3,.,.
CAWSISGGYTF,TGTGCCTGGAGTATTTCGGGTGGCTACACCTTC,TRBV30,TRBJ1-2,.,.
CASSLGSFAGYTF,TGCGCCAGCAGCTTGGGATCCTTCGCGGGCTACACCTTC,TRBV5-1,TRBJ1-2,.,.
CASSLQGSQETQYF,TGCGCCAGCAGCTTACAGGGTTCCCAAGAGACCCAGTACTTC,TRBV5-1,TRBJ2-5,.,.
CASSLLVETQYF,TGTGCCAGCAGTTTACTAGTAGAGACCCAGTACTTC,TRBV12-3/TRBV12-4,TRBJ2-5,.,.
CASSPTDRGFFSTQYF,TGTGCCAGCAGCCCGACTGACAGGGGGTTTTTTAGTACGCAGTATTTT,TRBV3-1/TRBV3-2,TRBJ2-3,.,TRBD1
CASSLPSDSNTDTQYF,TGTGCCAGCAGCCTCCCTTCCGACTCAAACACAGATACGCAGTATTTT,TRBV7-9,TRBJ2-3,.,.
CASSYSGGRTEAFF,TGTGCCAGCAGTTACTCGGGGGGGAGGACTGAAGCTTTCTTT,TRBV6-5,TRBJ1-1,.,.
CASSYSGQNYGYTF,TGTGCCAGCAGTTACTCGGGACAGAACTATGGCTACACCTTC,TRBV6-6,TRBJ1-2,once,TRBD1